One sample yielded the 11 T cell receptor beta chains listed below, sequenced in a study of cytomegalovirus exposure and HLA in healthy donors. PCR involved 60 Vbeta and 13 Jbeta primers. Here immunoSEQ multiplex PCR was the method, and the copy in TCRdb shows in-frame clones only, minus some. The sample includes roughly 200,000 clones, 65% to 85% of them seen just once. Input material: PBMCs. Receptors originate from a woman in her twenties or thirties in good health and CMV-seronegative.

J is TRBJ2-3 and V is TRBV27, with 9 nucleotides matching TRBD2. J lost 6 bases, V lost 6 bases, and 10 bases had no gene match. This CDR3 region has 15 residues. CDR1 is MNHEY, CDR2 SMNVEV, per germline (reference sequence). The CDR3 DNA is TGTGCCAGCAGGCTAACCGGGACTAGCCCCGATACGCAGTATTTT. The encoded protein is CASRLTGTSPDTQYF.

This chain connects TRBV18 to TRBJ2-7, with a weak D call TRBD1 (6 bases). In germline, CDR1 is KGHSH, CDR2 LQKENI. V lost 6 bases, J lost 3 bases, and 12 bases lay in between. The CDR3 sequence is 13 residues long. The DNA of the CDR3 is TGTGCCAGCTCCGCGGACAGATACTACGAGCAGTACTTC. Translated, it gives CASSADRYYEQYF.

V gene TRBV11-2 combines with J gene TRBJ1-4; 7 bases fit TRBD1. The germline V gene has CDR1 SGHAT and CDR2 FQNNGV. This CDR3 comprises 14 residues. After removal of 3 bases from V and 4 bases from J, the junction contained 2 bases not matched to a gene. CDR3: CASSLGQFNEKLFF. CDR3 in DNA: TGTGCCAGCAGCTTGGGACAGTTTAATGAAAAACTGTTTTTT.

Written as DNA, the CDR3 is TGTGCCAGCAGTGGGGAGACTAGCGGTTCCCCCACAGATACGCAGTATTTT. Protein product: CASSGETSGSPTDTQYF. V and J are TRBV2 and TRBJ2-3, with TRBD2 matching over 9 bases. The CDR3 spans 17 residues. The trim removed 4 bases at V and 2 bases at J, leaving 10 bases unmatched. Germline CDR1 reads SNHLY; CDR2 reads FYNNEI.

This chain connects TRBV5-6 to TRBJ1-3, with D hard to call. From germline, CDR1 is SGHDT and CDR2 YYEEEE. Trimming cost V 2 bases and J 2 bases, with 14 bases left between them. This CDR3 contains 16 residues. This chain's CDR3 is CASSFDTYLPGNTIYF. As DNA, the CDR3 is TGTGCCAGCAGCTTTGACACCTACTTACCTGGAAACACCATATATTTT.

The chain combines TRBV7-8 with TRBJ2-7, with 7 nucleotides matching TRBD2. Germline V gene sequence: CDR1 SGHVS, CDR2 FQNEAQ. V shed 6 bases and J 12 bases; nucleotides not matched to a gene: 14. This CDR3 region has 13 residues. As DNA, the CDR3 is TGTGCCAGCAGTTCTCGGCAAGGACTAGAGGTGTACTTC. As protein: CASSSRQGLEVYF.

This sequence joins TRBV6-1 and TRBJ2-2; TRBD2 aligns across 7 bases. CDR1 MNHNS and CDR2 SASEGT come from the germline V gene. Trimming took 3 bases from V and 5 from J; bases not matched to a gene: 3. The CDR3 totals 14 residues. The CDR3 here is CASSERGWTGELFF. CDR3 in DNA: TGTGCCAGCAGTGAGCGGGGGTGGACCGGGGAGCTGTTTTTT.

This chain links TRBV6-4 with TRBJ2-3; TRBD2 matches 10 bases. This CDR3 region has 16 residues. CDR1 and CDR2 from the germline V gene are MRHNA and SNTAGT. Germline trimming cut 0 bases from V and 1 base from J; bases unmatched to any gene: 1. Written as DNA, the CDR3 is TGTGCCAGCAGTGACTCCGGGACTAGCGGCACAGATACGCAGTATTTT. Translating gives CASSDSGTSGTDTQYF.

This clone was detected a few times. DNA for the CDR3: TGCGCCAGCAGCCAAGATGGTCCAGCGGGGGGCCAAGAGACCCAGTACTTC. Its translation is CASSQDGPAGGQETQYF. The chain has TRBV4-1 and TRBJ2-5; 9 positions agree with TRBD2. The CDR3 has 17 residues. The V gene's germline CDR1 is MGHRA and CDR2 YSYEKL. Germline trimming cut 0 bases from V and 1 base from J; bases unmatched to any gene: 6.

This clone was seen more than once but under ten times. The chain recombines TRBV4-1 with TRBJ2-7; possibly TRBD2 for D (7 bases). The CDR3 totals 15 residues. Deletions cut 1 base from V and 4 bases from J, with 14 bases between. Germline values: CDR1 MGHRA, CDR2 YSYEKL. The CDR3 spells CASSQAGGALYEQYF. CDR3 DNA sequence: TGCGCCAGCAGCCAAGCGGGGGGCGCGCTATACGAGCAGTACTTC.

The V call is TRBV7-8, the J call TRBJ2-6; D uncertain. The ends were cut back, 5 bases at V and 1 base at J, with 9 bases in the middle. Germline CDR1 is SGHVS and CDR2 is FQNEAQ. The CDR3 is 15 residues long. In DNA, the CDR3 is TGTGCCAGCAGCCTTTCAGTTTCTGGGGCCAACGTCCTGACTTTC. It translates to CASSLSVSGANVLTF.